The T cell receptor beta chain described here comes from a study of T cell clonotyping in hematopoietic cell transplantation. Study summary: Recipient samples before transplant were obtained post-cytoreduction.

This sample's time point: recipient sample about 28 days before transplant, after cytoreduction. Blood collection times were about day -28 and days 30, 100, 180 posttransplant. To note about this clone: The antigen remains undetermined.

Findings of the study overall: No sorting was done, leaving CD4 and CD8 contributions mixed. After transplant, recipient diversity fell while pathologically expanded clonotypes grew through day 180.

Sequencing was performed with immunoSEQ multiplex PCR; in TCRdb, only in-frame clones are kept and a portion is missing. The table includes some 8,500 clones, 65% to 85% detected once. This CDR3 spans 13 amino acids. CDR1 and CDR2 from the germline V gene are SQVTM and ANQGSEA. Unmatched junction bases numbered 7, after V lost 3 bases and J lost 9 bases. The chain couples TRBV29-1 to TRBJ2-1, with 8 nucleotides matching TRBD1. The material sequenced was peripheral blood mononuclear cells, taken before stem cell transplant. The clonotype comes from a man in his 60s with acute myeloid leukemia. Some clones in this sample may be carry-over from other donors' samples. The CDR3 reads CSVEQGAIIEQFF. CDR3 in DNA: TGCAGCGTTGAGCAGGGGGCAATCATTGAGCAGTTCTTC.